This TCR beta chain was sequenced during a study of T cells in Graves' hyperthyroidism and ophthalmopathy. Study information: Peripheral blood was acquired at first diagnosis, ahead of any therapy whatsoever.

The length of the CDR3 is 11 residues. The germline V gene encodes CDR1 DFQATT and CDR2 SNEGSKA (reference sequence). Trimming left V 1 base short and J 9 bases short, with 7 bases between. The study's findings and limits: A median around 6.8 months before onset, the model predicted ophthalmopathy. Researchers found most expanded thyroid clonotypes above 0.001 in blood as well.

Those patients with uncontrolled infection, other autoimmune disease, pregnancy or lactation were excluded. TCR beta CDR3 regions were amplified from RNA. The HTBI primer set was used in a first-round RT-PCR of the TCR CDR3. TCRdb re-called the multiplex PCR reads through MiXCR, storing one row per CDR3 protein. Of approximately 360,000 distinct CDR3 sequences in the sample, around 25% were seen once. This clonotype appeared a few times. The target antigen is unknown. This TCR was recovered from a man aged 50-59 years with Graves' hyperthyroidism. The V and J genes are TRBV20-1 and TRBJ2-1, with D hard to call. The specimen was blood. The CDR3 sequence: CSARVASEQFF. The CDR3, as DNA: TGCAGTGCTAGAGTTGCCTCTGAGCAGTTCTTC.